Shown below are 7 T cell receptor beta chains from a single sample sequenced in a study of cytomegalovirus exposure and HLA in healthy donors. A multiplex PCR was run with 60 Vbeta primers and 13 Jbeta primers. Here immunoSEQ multiplex PCR was the method, and the copy in TCRdb shows in-frame clones only, minus some. This repertoire shows some 130,000 clones, over 60% found once; its top ten account for approximately 2%. The specimen was PBMCs. The receptors originated from a man aged 25-45 years in good health and CMV-seronegative.

A word on this clone: At the DNA level, this CDR3 is encoded by other sequences in the same sample as well. V usage is TRBV29-1 and J usage is TRBJ2-7, with 10 bases lining up with TRBD2. Germline-derived CDR1 and CDR2 are SQVTM and ANQGSEA. After removal of 4 bases from V and 3 bases from J, the junction contained 0 bases not matched to a gene. The CDR3 consists of 12 residues. The DNA of the CDR3 is TGCAGCGTTGGACTAGCGGGCTACGAGCAGTACTTC. Translation: CSVGLAGYEQYF.

The chain recombines TRBV18 with TRBJ1-1; 9 nucleotides match TRBD1. Germline trimming cut 3 bases from V and 1 base from J; bases unmatched to any gene: 9. CDR1 and CDR2 (germline): KGHSH, LQKENI. CDR3 length equals 17 residues. CDR3 sequence: CASSPSTGQGGNTEAFF. The CDR3 coding sequence is TGTGCCAGCTCACCCTCCACGGGACAGGGAGGGAACACTGAAGCTTTCTTT.

This chain links TRBV7-6 with TRBJ1-5; D possibly corresponds to TRBD1 (6 bases). Looked up from germline, CDR1 is SGHVS and CDR2 is FNYEAQ. The CDR3 contains 16 residues. Trimming removed 1 base from V and 2 bases from J, with 12 bases in between. CDR3 protein: CASSLGSHRGNQPQHF. The CDR3, as DNA: TGTGCCAGCAGCTTAGGGTCACACAGGGGCAATCAGCCCCAGCATTTT.

This chain connects TRBV5-1 to TRBJ2-1; maybe TRBD1 (5 bases). The CDR3 is made up of 16 amino acids. V was trimmed by 1 base and J by 2 bases, leaving 13 bases between them. CDR1 and CDR2 from the germline V gene are SGHRS and YFSETQ. CDR3 region: CASSLIRVGAYNEQFF. The CDR3 DNA reads as TGCGCCAGCAGCTTGATTAGGGTAGGGGCCTACAATGAGCAGTTCTTC.

V and J are TRBV28 and TRBJ2-7, with D hard to call. The V and J ends lost 1 base and 0 bases respectively, with 19 bases between them. The CDR3 spans 18 residues. The V gene's germline CDR1 is MDHEN and CDR2 SYDVKM. The CDR3 sequence: CASSLSPPILSSSYEQYF. CDR3 in DNA: TGTGCCAGCAGTTTATCGCCTCCCATCTTGTCGAGCTCCTACGAGCAGTACTTC.

V gene TRBV7-6 combines with J gene TRBJ2-1; 7 nucleotides align to TRBD1. V was clipped by 0 bases and J by 8 bases; unmatched bases: 16. The CDR3 totals 18 residues. The germline gives CDR1 SGHVS, CDR2 FNYEAQ. The CDR3 DNA is TGTGCCAGCAGCTTAGCGCGGAGCCGGGACAGATCGATAGATGAGCAGTTCTTC. It is translated as CASSLARSRDRSIDEQFF.

The chain combines TRBV7-8 with TRBJ2-4; the D gene is possibly TRBD1 (6 bases). Trimming removed 4 bases at V and 0 bases at J, with 13 bases between. The length of the CDR3 is 16 residues. Germline loops: CDR1 SGHVS, CDR2 FQNEAQ. The CDR3 nucleotides read TGTGCCAGCAGCTCCACAGGGCCCTCAGCCAAAAACATTCAGTACTTC. Translation gives CASSSTGPSAKNIQYF.